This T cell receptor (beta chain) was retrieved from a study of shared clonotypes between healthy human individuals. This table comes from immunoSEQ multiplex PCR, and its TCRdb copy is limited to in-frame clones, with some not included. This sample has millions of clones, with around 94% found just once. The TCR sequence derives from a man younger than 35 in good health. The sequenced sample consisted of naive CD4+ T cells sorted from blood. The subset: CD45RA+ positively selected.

CDR3: CASSLVGGPNEQFF. DNA of the CDR3: TGTGCCAGCAGCTTGGTGGGAGGGCCCAATGAGCAGTTCTTC. The chain joins TRBV7-9 to TRBJ2-1; 7 bases are shared with TRBD2. Germline trimming cut 3 bases from V and 6 bases from J; bases unmatched to any gene: 5. Germline V CDR1 and CDR2: SEHNR, FQNEAQ (reference sequence). The CDR3 is made up of 14 amino acids.